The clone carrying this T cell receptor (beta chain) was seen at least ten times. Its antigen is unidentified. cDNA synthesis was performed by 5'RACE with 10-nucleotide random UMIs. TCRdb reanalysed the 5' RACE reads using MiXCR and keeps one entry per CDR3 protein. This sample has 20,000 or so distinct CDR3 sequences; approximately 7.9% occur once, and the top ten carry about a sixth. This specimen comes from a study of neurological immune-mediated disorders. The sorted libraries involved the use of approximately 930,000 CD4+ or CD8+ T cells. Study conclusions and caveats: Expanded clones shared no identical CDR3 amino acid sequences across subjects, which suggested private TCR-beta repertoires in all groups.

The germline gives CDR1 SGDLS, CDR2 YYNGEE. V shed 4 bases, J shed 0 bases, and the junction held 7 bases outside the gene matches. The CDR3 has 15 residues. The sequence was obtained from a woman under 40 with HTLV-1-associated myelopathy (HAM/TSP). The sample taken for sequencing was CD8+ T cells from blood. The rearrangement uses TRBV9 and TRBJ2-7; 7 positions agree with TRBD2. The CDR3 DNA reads TGTGCCAGCAGCCTCCGGGAGGCCAGCTCCTACGAGCAGTACTTC. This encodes CASSLREASSYEQYF.